This T cell receptor (beta chain) was captured by sequencing in a study of blood T cells in healthy people across ages. Each individual donor underwent a draw of around 9.8 milliliters of peripheral blood. Study-level results: Samples with more naive T cells showed higher observed beta diversity. As age increased, TCR beta diversity per million T cells fell in a roughly linear fashion.

With respect to this clonotype: Its antigen is unknown.

Primers used in a second PCR of roughly 7 to 11 cycles were a sample-barcoded 5' primer and a J-beta primer mix. The authors tagged each cDNA molecule using a template-switch adaptor with 12 random nucleotides. MiXCR, run by TCRdb on the 5' RACE reads, gives a single entry per CDR3 protein. The table shows 1.5 million to 2 million distinct CDR3 sequences, with approximately 40% occurring only once. The germline V gene has CDR1 DFQATT and CDR2 SNEGSKA (reference sequence). V was shortened by 6 bases and J by 3 bases, with 15 bases between the two germline ends. The CDR3 runs to 14 residues. The sequencing input was blood. The chain couples TRBV20-1 to TRBJ1-5; tentative D call: TRBD1 (5 bases). This clonotype originated in a human donor in good health. The CDR3 here is CSAAQDTYNQPQHF. DNA of the CDR3: TGCAGTGCGGCGCAGGACACGTACAATCAGCCCCAGCATTTT.